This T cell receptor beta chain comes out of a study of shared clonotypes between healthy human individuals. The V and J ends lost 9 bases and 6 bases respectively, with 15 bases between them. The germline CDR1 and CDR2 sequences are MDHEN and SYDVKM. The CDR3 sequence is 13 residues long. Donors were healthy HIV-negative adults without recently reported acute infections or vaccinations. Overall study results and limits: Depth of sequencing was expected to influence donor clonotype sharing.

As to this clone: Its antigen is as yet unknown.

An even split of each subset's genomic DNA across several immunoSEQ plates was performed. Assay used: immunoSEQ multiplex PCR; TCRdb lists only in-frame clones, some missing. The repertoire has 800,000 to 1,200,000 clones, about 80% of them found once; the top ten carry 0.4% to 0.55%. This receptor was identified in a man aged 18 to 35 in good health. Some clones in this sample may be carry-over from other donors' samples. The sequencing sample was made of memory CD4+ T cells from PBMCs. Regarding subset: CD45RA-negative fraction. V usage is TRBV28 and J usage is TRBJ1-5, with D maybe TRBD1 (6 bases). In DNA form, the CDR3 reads TGTGCCAGTATCAGGGGCCAAGGTCAGCCCCAGCATTTT. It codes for CASIRGQGQPQHF.